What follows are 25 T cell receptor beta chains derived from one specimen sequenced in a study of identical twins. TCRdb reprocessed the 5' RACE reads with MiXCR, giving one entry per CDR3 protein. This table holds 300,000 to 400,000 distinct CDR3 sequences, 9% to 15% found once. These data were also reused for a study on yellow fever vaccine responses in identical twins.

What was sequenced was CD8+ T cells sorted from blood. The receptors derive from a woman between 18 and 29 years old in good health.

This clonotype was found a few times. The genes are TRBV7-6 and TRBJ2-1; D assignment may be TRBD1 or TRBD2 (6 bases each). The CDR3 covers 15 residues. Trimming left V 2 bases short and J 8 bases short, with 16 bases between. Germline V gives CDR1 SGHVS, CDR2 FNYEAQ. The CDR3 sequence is CASSLRGAGPDEQFF. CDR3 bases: TGTGCCAGCAGCTTAAGGGGGGCAGGACCCGATGAGCAGTTCTTC.

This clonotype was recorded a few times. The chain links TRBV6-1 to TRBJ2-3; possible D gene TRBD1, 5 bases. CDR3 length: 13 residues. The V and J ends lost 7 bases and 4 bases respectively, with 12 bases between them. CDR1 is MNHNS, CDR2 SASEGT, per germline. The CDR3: CASTHLGADTQYF. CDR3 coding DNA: TGTGCCAGCACTCACCTAGGGGCAGATACGCAGTATTTT.

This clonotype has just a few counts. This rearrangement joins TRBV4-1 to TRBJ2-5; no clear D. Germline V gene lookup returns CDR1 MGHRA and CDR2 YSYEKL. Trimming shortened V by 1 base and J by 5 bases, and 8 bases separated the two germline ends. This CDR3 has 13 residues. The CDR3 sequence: CASSQVGRETQYF. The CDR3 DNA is TGCGCCAGCAGCCAAGTAGGCAGGGAGACCCAGTACTTC.

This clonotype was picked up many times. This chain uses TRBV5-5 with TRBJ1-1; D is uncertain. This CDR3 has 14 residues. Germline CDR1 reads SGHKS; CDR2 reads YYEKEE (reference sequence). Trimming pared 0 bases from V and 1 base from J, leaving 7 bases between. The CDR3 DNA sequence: TGTGCCAGCAGCTTGGGGAGTCGGAACACTGAAGCTTTCTTT. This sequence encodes CASSLGSRNTEAFF.

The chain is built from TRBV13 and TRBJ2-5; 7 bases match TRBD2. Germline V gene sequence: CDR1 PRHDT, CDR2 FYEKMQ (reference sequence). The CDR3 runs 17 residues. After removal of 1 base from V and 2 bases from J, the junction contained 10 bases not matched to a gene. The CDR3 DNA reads TGTGCCAGCAGCTTAGTAAGCCTAGCGGATGTACAAGAGACCCAGTACTTC. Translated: CASSLVSLADVQETQYF.

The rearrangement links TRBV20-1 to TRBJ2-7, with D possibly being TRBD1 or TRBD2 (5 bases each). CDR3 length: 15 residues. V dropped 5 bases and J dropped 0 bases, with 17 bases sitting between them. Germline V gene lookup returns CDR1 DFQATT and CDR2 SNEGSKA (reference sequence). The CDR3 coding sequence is TGCAGTGCTCCCAATCCGGGGCGTGCCTCCTACGAGCAGTACTTC. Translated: CSAPNPGRASYEQYF.

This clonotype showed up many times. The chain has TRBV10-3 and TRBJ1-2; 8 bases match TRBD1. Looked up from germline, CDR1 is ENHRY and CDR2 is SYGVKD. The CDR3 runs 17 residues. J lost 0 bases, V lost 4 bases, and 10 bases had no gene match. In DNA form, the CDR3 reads TGTGCCATCAGTGGGGGACAGGCCCCAATAGCTAACTATGGCTACACCTTC. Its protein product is CAISGGQAPIANYGYTF.

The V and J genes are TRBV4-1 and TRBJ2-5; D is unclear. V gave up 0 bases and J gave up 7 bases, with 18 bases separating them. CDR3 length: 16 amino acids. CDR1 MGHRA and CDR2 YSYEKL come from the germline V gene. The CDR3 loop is CASSQEALGNPGTQYF. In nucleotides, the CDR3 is TGCGCCAGCAGCCAAGAGGCCCTGGGGAACCCGGGGACCCAGTACTTC.

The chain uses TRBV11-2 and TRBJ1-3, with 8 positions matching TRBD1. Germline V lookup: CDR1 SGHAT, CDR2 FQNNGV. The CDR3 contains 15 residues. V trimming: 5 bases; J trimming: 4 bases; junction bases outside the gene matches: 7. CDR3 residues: CASSRDRGVGNTIYF. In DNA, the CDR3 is TGTGCCAGCAGCCGCGACAGGGGAGTGGGAAACACCATATATTTT.

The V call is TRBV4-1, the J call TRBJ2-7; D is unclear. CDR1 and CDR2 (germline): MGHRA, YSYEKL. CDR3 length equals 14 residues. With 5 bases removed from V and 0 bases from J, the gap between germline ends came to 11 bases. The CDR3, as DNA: TGCGCCAGCAGCTGGGCTGATGGCTCCTACGAGCAGTACTTC. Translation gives CASSWADGSYEQYF.

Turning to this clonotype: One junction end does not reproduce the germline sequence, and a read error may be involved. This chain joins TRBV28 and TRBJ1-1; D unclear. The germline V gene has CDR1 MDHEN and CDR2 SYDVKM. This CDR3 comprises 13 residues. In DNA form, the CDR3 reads TGTGCCAGCAGTTACTTGGATGATCCTGACGCTTTCTTT. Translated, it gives CASSYLDDPDAFF. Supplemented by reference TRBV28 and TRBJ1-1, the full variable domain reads DVKVTQSSRYLVKRTGEKVFLECVQDMDHENMFWYRQDPGLGLRLIYFSYDVKMKEKGDIPEGYSVSREKKERFSLILESASTNQTSMYLCASSYLDDPDAFFGQGTRLTVV.

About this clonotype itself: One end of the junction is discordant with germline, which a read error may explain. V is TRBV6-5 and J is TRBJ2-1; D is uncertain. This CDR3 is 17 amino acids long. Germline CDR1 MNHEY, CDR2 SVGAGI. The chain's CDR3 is CVSSYSDLTNPTDEQFF. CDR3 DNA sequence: TGTGTCAGCAGTTACTCGGATTTAACGAACCCAACCGATGAGCAGTTCTTC.

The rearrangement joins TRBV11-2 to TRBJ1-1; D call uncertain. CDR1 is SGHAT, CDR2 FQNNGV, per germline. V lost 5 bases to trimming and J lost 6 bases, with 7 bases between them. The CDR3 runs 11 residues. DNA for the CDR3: TGTGCCAGCAGCCCTCAAGCTGAAGCTTTCTTT. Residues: CASSPQAEAFF. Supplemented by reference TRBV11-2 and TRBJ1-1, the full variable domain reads EAGVAQSPRYKIIEKRQSVAFWCNPISGHATLYWYQQILGQGPKLLIQFQNNGVVDDSQLPKDRFSAERLKGVDSTLKIQPAKLEDSAVYLCASSPQAEAFFGQGTRLTVV.

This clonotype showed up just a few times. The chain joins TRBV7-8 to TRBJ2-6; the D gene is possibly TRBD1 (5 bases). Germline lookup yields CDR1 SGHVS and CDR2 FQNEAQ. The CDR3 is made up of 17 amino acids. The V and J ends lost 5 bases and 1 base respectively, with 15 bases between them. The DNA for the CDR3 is TGTGCCAGCAGCCGTCTTGTGGGGCCTTCTGGGGCCAACGTCCTGACTTTC. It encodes CASSRLVGPSGANVLTF.

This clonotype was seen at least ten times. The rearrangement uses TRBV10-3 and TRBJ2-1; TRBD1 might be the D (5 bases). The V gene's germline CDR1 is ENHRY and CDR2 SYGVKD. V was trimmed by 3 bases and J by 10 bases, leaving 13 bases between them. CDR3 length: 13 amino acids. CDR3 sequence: CAISDDRMWEQFF. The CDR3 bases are TGTGCCATCAGTGACGACAGAATGTGGGAGCAGTTCTTC.

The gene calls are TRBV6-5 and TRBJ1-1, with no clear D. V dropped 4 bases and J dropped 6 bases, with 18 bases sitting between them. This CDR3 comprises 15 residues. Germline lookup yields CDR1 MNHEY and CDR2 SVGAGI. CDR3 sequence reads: CASSSSRGAGSEAFF. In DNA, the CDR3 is TGTGCCAGCAGTTCCTCCCGAGGCGCGGGGTCTGAAGCTTTCTTT.

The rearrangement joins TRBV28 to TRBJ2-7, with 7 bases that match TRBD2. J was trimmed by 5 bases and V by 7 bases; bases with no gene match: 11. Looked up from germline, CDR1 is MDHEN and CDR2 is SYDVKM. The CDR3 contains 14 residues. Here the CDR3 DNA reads TGTGCCAGCACCTCTGCGGGAGTGTTGAACGAGCAGTACTTC. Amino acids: CASTSAGVLNEQYF.

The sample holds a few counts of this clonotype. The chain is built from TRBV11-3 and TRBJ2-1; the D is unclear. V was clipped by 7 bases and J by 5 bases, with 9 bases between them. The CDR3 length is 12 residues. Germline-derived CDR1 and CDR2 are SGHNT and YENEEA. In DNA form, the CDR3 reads TGTGCCAGCAACATTTTTAACAATGAGCAGTTCTTC. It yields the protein CASNIFNNEQFF.

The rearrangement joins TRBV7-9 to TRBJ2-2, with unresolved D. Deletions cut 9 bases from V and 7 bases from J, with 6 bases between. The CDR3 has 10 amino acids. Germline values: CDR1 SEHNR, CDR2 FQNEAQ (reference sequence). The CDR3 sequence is CASEGGELFF. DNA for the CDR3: TGTGCCAGTGAAGGCGGGGAGCTGTTTTTT.

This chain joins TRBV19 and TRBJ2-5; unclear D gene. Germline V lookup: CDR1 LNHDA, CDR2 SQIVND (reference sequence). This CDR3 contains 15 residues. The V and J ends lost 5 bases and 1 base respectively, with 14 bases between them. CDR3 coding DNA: TGTGCCAGTAGTCAGGAACTGGCCCGCCAAGAGACCCAGTACTTC. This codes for CASSQELARQETQYF.

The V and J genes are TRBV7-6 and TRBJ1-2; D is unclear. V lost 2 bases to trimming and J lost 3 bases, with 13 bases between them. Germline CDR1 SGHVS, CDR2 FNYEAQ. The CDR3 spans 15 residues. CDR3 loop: CASSLRSGKDYGYTF. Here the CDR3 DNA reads TGTGCCAGCAGCTTAAGGTCGGGGAAGGACTATGGCTACACCTTC.

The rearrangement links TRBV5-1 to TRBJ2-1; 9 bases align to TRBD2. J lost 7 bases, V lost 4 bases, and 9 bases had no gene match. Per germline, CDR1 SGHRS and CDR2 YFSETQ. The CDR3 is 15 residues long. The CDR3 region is CASSRRLAGGNEQFF. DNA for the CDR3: TGCGCCAGCAGCCGCCGACTGGCGGGGGGGAATGAGCAGTTCTTC.

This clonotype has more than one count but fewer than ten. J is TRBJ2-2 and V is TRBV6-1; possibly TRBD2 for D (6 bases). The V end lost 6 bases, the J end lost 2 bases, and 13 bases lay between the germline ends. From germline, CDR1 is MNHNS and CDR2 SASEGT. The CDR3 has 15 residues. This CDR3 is CASSPLEGNTGELFF. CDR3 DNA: TGTGCCAGCAGCCCCCTGGAGGGCAACACCGGGGAGCTGTTTTTT.

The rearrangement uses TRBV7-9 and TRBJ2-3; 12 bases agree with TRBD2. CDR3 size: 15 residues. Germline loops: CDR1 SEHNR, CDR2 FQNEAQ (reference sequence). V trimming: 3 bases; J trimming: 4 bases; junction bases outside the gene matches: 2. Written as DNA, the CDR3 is TGTGCCAGCAGCTTTCTAGCGGGGGGGCCAGATACGCAGTATTTT. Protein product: CASSFLAGGPDTQYF.

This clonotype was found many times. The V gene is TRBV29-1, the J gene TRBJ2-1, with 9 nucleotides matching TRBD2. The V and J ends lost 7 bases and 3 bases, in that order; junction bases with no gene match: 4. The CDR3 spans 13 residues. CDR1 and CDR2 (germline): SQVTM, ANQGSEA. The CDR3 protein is CSALAGLYNEQFF. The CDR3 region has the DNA TGCAGCGCCCTAGCGGGACTCTACAATGAGCAGTTCTTC.